These T cell receptor beta chains were read from a single sample in a study of T cell repertoires in cytomegalovirus infection. TCRdb reanalysed the reads using MiXCR and keeps one entry per CDR3 protein. The sample includes over 250,000 distinct CDR3 sequences, roughly 24% of them seen just once. The source material was PBMCs. These TCRs come from a human donor in good health (CMV status not recorded). Some clones in this sample may be carry-over from other donors' samples. Each CDR3 is given with its conserved first and last residue. Each record gives: clone size, J gene, D gene, V gene, CDR3 length, CDR3 DNA, CDR3 protein. The D gene is left open where the match is weak. A clone size is listed for some rows: how often the clone was seen (once, few, many), or a class if it is expanded.

clone_size: few; j_call: TRBJ2-1; d_call: TRBD1; v_call: TRBV12-3/TRBV12-4; cdr3_length: 15; cdr3_nt: TGTGCCAGCAGTCCTACTAGACAGGGGGCAGCTCGGCAGTTCTTC; cdr3_aa: CASSPTRQGAARQFF
clone_size: -; j_call: TRBJ2-7; d_call: -; v_call: TRBV14; cdr3_length: 15; cdr3_nt: TGTGCCAGCAGCCAAGTAACAGGGATCCCCTACGAGCAGTACTTC; cdr3_aa: CASSQVTGIPYEQYF
clone_size: few; j_call: TRBJ1-1; d_call: -; v_call: TRBV6-5; cdr3_length: 15; cdr3_nt: TGTGCCAGCGGTTCAACGGGACAAGTGAACACTGAAGCTTTCTTT; cdr3_aa: CASGSTGQVNTEAFF
clone_size: few; j_call: TRBJ1-1; d_call: -; v_call: TRBV7-9; cdr3_length: 12; cdr3_nt: TGTGCCAGCAGTTACGCACAGTTTGAAGCTTTCTTT; cdr3_aa: CASSYAQFEAFF
clone_size: many; j_call: TRBJ2-7; d_call: -; v_call: TRBV7-2; cdr3_length: 12; cdr3_nt: TGTGCCAGCAGCTTAGTTTTCTACGAGCAGTACTTC; cdr3_aa: CASSLVFYEQYF
clone_size: many; j_call: TRBJ1-5; d_call: TRBD1; v_call: TRBV7-9; cdr3_length: 14; cdr3_nt: TGTGCCAGCAGCACGGGACAGATCAGTCAGCCCCAGCATTTT; cdr3_aa: CASSTGQISQPQHF
clone_size: many; j_call: TRBJ1-3; d_call: -; v_call: TRBV7-2; cdr3_length: 13; cdr3_nt: TGTGCCAGTCCCCGGGCAGGTGGAAACACCATATATTTT; cdr3_aa: CASPRAGGNTIYF
clone_size: many; j_call: TRBJ2-1; d_call: -; v_call: TRBV11-2; cdr3_length: 13; cdr3_nt: TGTGCCAGCAGCCACCTGGTGGCCGATGAGCAGTTCTTC; cdr3_aa: CASSHLVADEQFF
clone_size: few; j_call: TRBJ2-7; d_call: -; v_call: TRBV28; cdr3_length: 13; cdr3_nt: TGTGCCAGCAGTTTAGGGCTATTCTACGAGCAGTACTTC; cdr3_aa: CASSLGLFYEQYF
clone_size: -; j_call: TRBJ2-2; d_call: -; v_call: TRBV19; cdr3_length: 16; cdr3_nt: TGTGCCAGTAGTATAGATCAGACAAGACCCACCGGGGAGCTGTTTTTT; cdr3_aa: CASSIDQTRPTGELFF
clone_size: -; j_call: TRBJ1-4; d_call: -; v_call: TRBV7-6; cdr3_length: 16; cdr3_nt: TGTGCCAGCAGTTTCAACCTGGGACAAAAGAATGAAAAACTGTTTTTT; cdr3_aa: CASSFNLGQKNEKLFF
clone_size: -; j_call: TRBJ1-2; d_call: -; v_call: TRBV4-2; cdr3_length: 17; cdr3_nt: TGTGCCAGCAGCCAAGAAAGGGTCAGTCTACTTAACTATGGCTACACCTTC; cdr3_aa: CASSQERVSLLNYGYTF
clone_size: -; j_call: TRBJ2-1; d_call: TRBD2; v_call: TRBV6-1; cdr3_length: 17; cdr3_nt: TGTGCCAGCAGTTCCGCTCGCGGGGGGAGCTCCTACAATGAGCAGTTCTTC; cdr3_aa: CASSSARGGSSYNEQFF
clone_size: many; j_call: TRBJ1-5; d_call: TRBD1; v_call: TRBV7-2; cdr3_length: 13; cdr3_nt: TGTGCCAGCAGCACAGGACAGGGCTCGCCCCAGCATTTT; cdr3_aa: CASSTGQGSPQHF
clone_size: few; j_call: TRBJ2-1; d_call: -; v_call: TRBV5-1; cdr3_length: 15; cdr3_nt: TGCGCCAGCAGCTTGGGACAGGGAGGAGTAAATGAGCAGTTCTTC; cdr3_aa: CASSLGQGGVNEQFF
clone_size: -; j_call: TRBJ2-1; d_call: -; v_call: TRBV6-4; cdr3_length: 13; cdr3_nt: TGTGCCAGCAGCGCACTTAGTGGGTATGAGCAGTTCTTC; cdr3_aa: CASSALSGYEQFF
clone_size: -; j_call: TRBJ2-2; d_call: -; v_call: TRBV7-3; cdr3_length: 17; cdr3_nt: TGTGCCAGCAGCTTAATGATGGGCGGGGTGAACACCGGGGAGCTGTTTTTT; cdr3_aa: CASSLMMGGVNTGELFF
clone_size: many; j_call: TRBJ1-1; d_call: -; v_call: TRBV12-3/TRBV12-4; cdr3_length: 15; cdr3_nt: TGTGCCAGCAGTACCCGGACGGTGGAGCTCACTGAAGCTTTCTTT; cdr3_aa: CASSTRTVELTEAFF
clone_size: many; j_call: TRBJ2-1; d_call: TRBD2; v_call: TRBV11-2; cdr3_length: 16; cdr3_nt: TGTGCCAGCAGCTTAGCACCTAGCGGGGGGGTCAATGAGCAGTTCTTC; cdr3_aa: CASSLAPSGGVNEQFF
clone_size: -; j_call: TRBJ1-2; d_call: -; v_call: TRBV18; cdr3_length: 15; cdr3_nt: TGTGCCAGCTCACCAAATCAGGGTCAAGACTATGGCTACACCTTC; cdr3_aa: CASSPNQGQDYGYTF
clone_size: -; j_call: TRBJ2-1; d_call: TRBD2; v_call: TRBV19; cdr3_length: 16; cdr3_nt: TGTGCCAGTAGCATAATAAGGACTAGCGGGGAGTATGAGCAGTTCTTC; cdr3_aa: CASSIIRTSGEYEQFF
clone_size: -; j_call: TRBJ2-2; d_call: -; v_call: TRBV7-9; cdr3_length: 16; cdr3_nt: TGTGCCAGCAGCTTAGCACTAGGACCGAACACCGGGGAGCTGTTTTTT; cdr3_aa: CASSLALGPNTGELFF
clone_size: -; j_call: TRBJ1-4; d_call: -; v_call: TRBV7-2; cdr3_length: 18; cdr3_nt: TGTGCCAGCAGCTTAGCCCGCCAGGGGAGGGCCAACAATGAAAAACTGTTTTTT; cdr3_aa: CASSLARQGRANNEKLFF
clone_size: many; j_call: TRBJ1-2; d_call: -; v_call: TRBV28; cdr3_length: 13; cdr3_nt: TGTGCCAGCAGCTTATCCGGGGGTTATGGCTACACCTTC; cdr3_aa: CASSLSGGYGYTF
clone_size: few; j_call: TRBJ1-5; d_call: TRBD1; v_call: TRBV19; cdr3_length: 16; cdr3_nt: TGTGCCAGTCGTTCTCCGGGACAGGGGTCAGGGATGGCCCAGCATTTT; cdr3_aa: CASRSPGQGSGMAQHF
clone_size: few; j_call: TRBJ2-1; d_call: TRBD2; v_call: TRBV11-3; cdr3_length: 16; cdr3_nt: TGTGCCAGCAGCAAGTCTAGCGGGGTTTCCTACAATGAGCAGTTCTTC; cdr3_aa: CASSKSSGVSYNEQFF
clone_size: -; j_call: TRBJ2-7; d_call: -; v_call: TRBV6-6; cdr3_length: 15; cdr3_nt: TGTGCCAGCAGTTACCGCGGACACAGCTCCTACGAGCAGTACTTC; cdr3_aa: CASSYRGHSSYEQYF
clone_size: -; j_call: TRBJ2-1; d_call: -; v_call: TRBV5-1; cdr3_length: 14; cdr3_nt: TGCGCCAGCAGCTCGGTTGGTAGTCAGGATGAGCAGTTCTTC; cdr3_aa: CASSSVGSQDEQFF
clone_size: few; j_call: TRBJ1-1; d_call: -; v_call: TRBV28; cdr3_length: 14; cdr3_nt: TGTGCCAGCAGGGAGGGGCAGGCTAGCACTGAAGCTTTCTTT; cdr3_aa: CASREGQASTEAFF
clone_size: many; j_call: TRBJ2-5; d_call: -; v_call: TRBV7-2; cdr3_length: 14; cdr3_nt: TGTGCCAGCAGCTCCCCCCAACGGACAGCCGTCCAGTACTTC; cdr3_aa: CASSSPQRTAVQYF
clone_size: -; j_call: TRBJ2-1; d_call: -; v_call: TRBV7-6; cdr3_length: 18; cdr3_nt: TGTGCCAGCAGCTCCATACCCCTGGGACATAGCTCCTACAATGAGCAGTTCTTC; cdr3_aa: CASSSIPLGHSSYNEQFF
clone_size: -; j_call: TRBJ2-7; d_call: -; v_call: TRBV6-2/TRBV6-3; cdr3_length: 18; cdr3_nt: TGTGCCAGCAGTACGTTCCTAAACCAGGGGTCGTATGTCTACGAGCAGTACTTC; cdr3_aa: CASSTFLNQGSYVYEQYF
clone_size: many; j_call: TRBJ2-3; d_call: TRBD1; v_call: TRBV19; cdr3_length: 13; cdr3_nt: TGTGCCAGTAGGGGACAGGGCACAGATACGCAGTATTTT; cdr3_aa: CASRGQGTDTQYF
clone_size: many; j_call: TRBJ2-3; d_call: TRBD2; v_call: TRBV7-2; cdr3_length: 14; cdr3_nt: TGTGCCAGCAGCTTATCCGGGAGGGTTGATACGCAGTATTTT; cdr3_aa: CASSLSGRVDTQYF
clone_size: -; j_call: TRBJ1-2; d_call: -; v_call: TRBV19; cdr3_length: 15; cdr3_nt: TGTGCCAGTAGCGCTATGAGGGGAGGTCCTTATGGCTACACCTTC; cdr3_aa: CASSAMRGGPYGYTF
clone_size: -; j_call: TRBJ1-4; d_call: TRBD1; v_call: TRBV5-5; cdr3_length: 15; cdr3_nt: TGTGCCAGCAGCCTGGAGGGACAGGGAAATGAAAAACTGTTTTTT; cdr3_aa: CASSLEGQGNEKLFF
clone_size: many; j_call: TRBJ2-1; d_call: TRBD2; v_call: TRBV5-6; cdr3_length: 16; cdr3_nt: TGTGCCAGCAGCTTCCTGACTAGCGGGAACCTCAATGAGCAGTTCTTC; cdr3_aa: CASSFLTSGNLNEQFF
clone_size: few; j_call: TRBJ1-2; d_call: TRBD1; v_call: TRBV28; cdr3_length: 14; cdr3_nt: TGTGCCAGCAGACAGGGGCCATCTAACTATGGCTACACCTTC; cdr3_aa: CASRQGPSNYGYTF
clone_size: few; j_call: TRBJ1-6; d_call: -; v_call: TRBV6-2/TRBV6-3; cdr3_length: 13; cdr3_nt: TGTGCCAGCAGTTTGAGACAAAGTTCACCCCTCCACTTT; cdr3_aa: CASSLRQSSPLHF
clone_size: few; j_call: TRBJ1-1; d_call: TRBD1; v_call: TRBV20-1; cdr3_length: 16; cdr3_nt: TGCAGTGCTAGCGGACAGGGGGAGAAGGTTAACACTGAAGCTTTCTTT; cdr3_aa: CSASGQGEKVNTEAFF
clone_size: few; j_call: TRBJ1-6; d_call: -; v_call: TRBV14; cdr3_length: 15; cdr3_nt: TGTGCCAGCAGCCAAGACGGAGGCCGGAGTTCACCCCTCCACTTT; cdr3_aa: CASSQDGGRSSPLHF